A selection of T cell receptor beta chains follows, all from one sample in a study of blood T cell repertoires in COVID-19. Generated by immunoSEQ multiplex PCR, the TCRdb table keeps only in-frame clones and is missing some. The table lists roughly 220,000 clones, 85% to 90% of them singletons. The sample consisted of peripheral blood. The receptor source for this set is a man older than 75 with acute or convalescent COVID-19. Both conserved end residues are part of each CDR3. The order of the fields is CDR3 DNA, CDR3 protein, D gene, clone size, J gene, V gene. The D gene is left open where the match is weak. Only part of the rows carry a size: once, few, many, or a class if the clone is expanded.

TGTGCCAGCAGCAACTATGGGGATACGCAGTATTTT CASSNYGDTQYF NA NA TRBJ2-3 TRBV7-3
TGTGCCACCAGTCCAACAGGGGGGGCCTACGAGCAGTACTTC CATSPTGGAYEQYF NA NA TRBJ2-7 TRBV24-1
TGTGCCAGCAGCCAAACTCTACTAGTTCCCGAGCAGTACTTC CASSQTLLVPEQYF NA NA TRBJ2-7 TRBV11-2
TGTGCCACACCACTTGACAGTTACTCTGGAAACACCATATATTTT CATPLDSYSGNTIYF NA few TRBJ1-3 TRBV10-3
TGCGCCAGCAGCCAAGATTTAGCAGCGGGGAGTCAGCCCCAGCATTTT CASSQDLAAGSQPQHF NA NA TRBJ1-5 TRBV4-3
TGTGCCAGCAGCCCGCGGCCCGCAGGAGGTTCACCCCTCCACTTT CASSPRPAGGSPLHF NA NA TRBJ1-6 TRBV6-5
TGTGCCAGCAGTGATCCTCCGGGACTAGCGGGCGAGCAGTACTTC CASSDPPGLAGEQYF TRBD2 NA TRBJ2-7 TRBV27
TGTGCCAGTAGAAGACAGGGATCCGGCACCGGGGAGCTGTTTTTT CASRRQGSGTGELFF TRBD1 NA TRBJ2-2 TRBV6-5
TGCGCCAGCAGCTATAGCGGGAGGGCAGGGGATGAGCAGTTCTTC CASSYSGRAGDEQFF TRBD2 NA TRBJ2-1 TRBV5-1
TGTGCCAGCAGTTACCCTCCGGGACTAGCGGGAGTAGCCAAAAACATTCAGTACTTC CASSYPPGLAGVAKNIQYF TRBD2 NA TRBJ2-4 TRBV6-2/TRBV6-3
TGTGCCAGCAGCTTATGGGGAGCTAGCACAGATACGCAGTATTTT CASSLWGASTDTQYF NA NA TRBJ2-3 TRBV7-2
TGTGCCACCAGTGATTCCGGGACAGGGGTTTATACGCAGTATTTT CATSDSGTGVYTQYF TRBD1 NA TRBJ2-3 TRBV24-1
TGTGCCAGCAGCTTAGTGCGGACAGGGAGTACGCAGTATTTT CASSLVRTGSTQYF TRBD1 NA TRBJ2-3 TRBV7-2
TGCGCCAGCAGCTTGCCAGAACCACCTCCCAACACTGAAGCTTTCTTT CASSLPEPPPNTEAFF NA NA TRBJ1-1 TRBV5-1
TGTGCCAGCAGTCCCCGGACAGGGATCACTGAAGCTTTCTTT CASSPRTGITEAFF TRBD1 NA TRBJ1-1 TRBV6-6
TGTGCCAGCTCACCACCGAGCAAGTCCTACGAGCAGTACTTC CASSPPSKSYEQYF NA NA TRBJ2-7 TRBV18
TGTGCCAGCAGACGGGGTGATCAGCCCCAGCATTTT CASRRGDQPQHF NA NA TRBJ1-5 TRBV27
TGTGCCAGCAGCCCCGGGACAGTCTACAATGAGCAGTTCTTC CASSPGTVYNEQFF TRBD1 NA TRBJ2-1 TRBV11-2
TGCAGCGTTACAACAGGGGGCTGGGAAGCTTTCTTT CSVTTGGWEAFF TRBD1 NA TRBJ1-1 TRBV29-1
TGTGCCAGCAGTTTACAGGGCTACGTGGGTGAAGCTTTCTTT CASSLQGYVGEAFF NA NA TRBJ1-1 TRBV28
TGTGCCAGCAGGTCGACAGGGGAGCAGTACTTC CASRSTGEQYF TRBD1 NA TRBJ2-7 TRBV6-5
TGTGCCAGTAGTGCCGGGACAGGGCACACTGAAGCTTTCTTT CASSAGTGHTEAFF TRBD1 NA TRBJ1-1 TRBV19
TGCAGCGTTGATTGGGGACTAGCGGGACAGGATGAGCAGTTCTTC CSVDWGLAGQDEQFF TRBD2 NA TRBJ2-1 TRBV29-1
TGTGCCAGCAGCTACACGGAACTAGCGGGAGCTACCTACAATGAGCAGTTCTTC CASSYTELAGATYNEQFF TRBD2 NA TRBJ2-1 TRBV7-2
TGTGCCAGCAGCTTGATATGGGGGCGAGTGAACCAGCCCCAGCATTTT CASSLIWGRVNQPQHF NA NA TRBJ1-5 TRBV5-8
TGTGCCAGCAGCTTAGGATTACTCGAGTCCTACGAGCAGTACTTC CASSLGLLESYEQYF NA NA TRBJ2-7 TRBV11-2
TGTGCCAGCAGTTACGAACGTGACGGGTCACCCCTCCACTTT CASSYERDGSPLHF NA few TRBJ1-6 TRBV6-5
TGTGCCAGTAGTAAGGGGACAGGGAACTATGGCTACACCTTC CASSKGTGNYGYTF TRBD1 NA TRBJ1-2 TRBV19